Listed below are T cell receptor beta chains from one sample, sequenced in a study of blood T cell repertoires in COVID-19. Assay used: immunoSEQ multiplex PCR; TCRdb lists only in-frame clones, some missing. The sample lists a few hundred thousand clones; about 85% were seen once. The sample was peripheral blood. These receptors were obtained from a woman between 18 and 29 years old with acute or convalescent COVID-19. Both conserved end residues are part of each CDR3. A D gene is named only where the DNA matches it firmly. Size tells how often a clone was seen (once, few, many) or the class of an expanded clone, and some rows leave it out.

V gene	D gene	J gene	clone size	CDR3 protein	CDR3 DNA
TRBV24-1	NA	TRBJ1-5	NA	CATSDHRGHDQPQHF	TGTGCCACCAGTGATCATAGGGGACACGATCAGCCCCAGCATTTT
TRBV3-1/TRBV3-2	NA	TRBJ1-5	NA	CASSPGGNQPQHF	TGTGCCAGCAGCCCCGGGGGCAATCAGCCCCAGCATTTT
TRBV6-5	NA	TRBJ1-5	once	CASSYTIDRNQPQHF	TGTGCCAGCAGTTACACGATCGACAGAAATCAGCCCCAGCATTTT
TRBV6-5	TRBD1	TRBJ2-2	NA	CASSPDRGRAGELFF	TGTGCCAGCAGCCCCGACAGGGGGCGAGCCGGGGAGCTGTTTTTT
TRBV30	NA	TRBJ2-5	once	CAWSQGGAGETQYF	TGTGCCTGGAGCCAAGGGGGCGCGGGGGAGACCCAGTACTTC
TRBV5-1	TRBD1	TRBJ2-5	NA	CASSLAGTGETQYF	TGCGCCAGCAGCTTGGCCGGGACAGGGGAGACCCAGTACTTC
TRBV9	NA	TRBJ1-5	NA	CASSAGHYSNQPQHF	TGTGCCAGCAGCGCCGGACACTATAGCAATCAGCCCCAGCATTTT
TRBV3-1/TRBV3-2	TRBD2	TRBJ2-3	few	CASSQDSGRGGTDTQYF	TGTGCCAGCAGCCAAGATAGCGGGAGAGGGGGTACAGATACGCAGTATTTT
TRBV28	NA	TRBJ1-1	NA	CASSPRDTEAFF	TGTGCCAGTTCACCGAGGGACACTGAAGCTTTCTTT
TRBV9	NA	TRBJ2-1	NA	CASSVVSWPGEQFF	TGTGCCAGCAGCGTAGTCAGTTGGCCGGGTGAGCAGTTCTTC
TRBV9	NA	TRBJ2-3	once	CASSGGEQGPADTQYF	TGTGCCAGCAGCGGGGGCGAACAGGGACCTGCGGATACGCAGTATTTT
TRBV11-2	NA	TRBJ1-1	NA	CASRWGEATEAFF	TGTGCCAGCCGGTGGGGGGAAGCCACTGAAGCTTTCTTT
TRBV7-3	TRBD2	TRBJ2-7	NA	CASSPHPTSGEQYF	TGTGCCAGCAGCCCCCACCCCACTAGCGGCGAGCAGTACTTC
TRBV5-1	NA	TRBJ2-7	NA	CASSLVSLDSEQYF	TGCGCCAGCAGCTTGGTCAGTCTAGACTCCGAGCAGTACTTC
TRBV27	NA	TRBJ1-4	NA	CASSFSATNEKLFF	TGTGCCAGCAGTTTTTCCGCAACTAATGAAAAACTGTTTTTT
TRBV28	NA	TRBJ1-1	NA	CASTGPNTEAFF	TGTGCCAGCACAGGGCCAAACACTGAAGCTTTCTTT
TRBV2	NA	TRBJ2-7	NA	CASAIILRYEQYF	TGTGCCAGCGCTATCATCCTACGCTACGAGCAGTACTTC
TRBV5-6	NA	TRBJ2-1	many	CASSWGDSPDEQFF	TGTGCCAGCAGCTGGGGCGACAGCCCGGATGAGCAGTTCTTC
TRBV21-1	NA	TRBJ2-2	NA	CASSKDEAGGRTGELFF	TGTGCCAGCAGCAAAGACGAAGCAGGGGGCCGAACCGGGGAGCTGTTTTTT
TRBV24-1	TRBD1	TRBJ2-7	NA	CATSDSRTGITYEQYF	TGTGCCACCAGTGATTCGAGGACAGGAATAACCTACGAGCAGTACTTC
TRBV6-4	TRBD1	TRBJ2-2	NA	CASFRDRVGEEGTGELFF	TGTGCCAGCTTCCGGGACAGGGTTGGCGAGGAGGGCACCGGGGAGCTGTTTTTT
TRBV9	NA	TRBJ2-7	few	CASSVDHSSYEQYF	TGTGCCAGCAGCGTAGACCACAGCTCCTACGAGCAGTACTTC
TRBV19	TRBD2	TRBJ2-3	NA	CASSMGLAGVRTDTQYF	TGTGCCAGTAGTATGGGACTAGCGGGAGTAAGGACAGATACGCAGTATTTT
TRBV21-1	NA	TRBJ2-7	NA	CANLKGGLAGKYF	TGTGCCAACCTTAAAGGGGGACTAGCGGGTAAGTACTTC
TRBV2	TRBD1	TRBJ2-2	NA	CASSDRGDTTGELFF	TGTGCCAGCTCTGACAGGGGCGACACCACCGGGGAGCTGTTTTTT
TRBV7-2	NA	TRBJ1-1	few	CASSLILGTEAFF	TGTGCCAGCAGCTTAATACTAGGGACTGAAGCTTTCTTT
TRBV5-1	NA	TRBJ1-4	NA	CASSLTGLATNEKLFF	TGCGCCAGCAGCTTGACGGGGTTGGCGACTAATGAAAAACTGTTTTTT
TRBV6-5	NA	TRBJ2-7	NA	CASSPDSLYEQYF	TGTGCCAGCAGTCCGGACAGCCTCTACGAGCAGTACTTC
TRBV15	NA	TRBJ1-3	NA	CATRQGNTIYF	TGTGCCACCCGGCAGGGGAACACCATATATTTT
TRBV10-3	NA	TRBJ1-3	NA	CAISESGSRRVGGNTIYF	TGTGCCATCAGTGAGTCGGGTTCGCGACGGGTAGGAGGAAACACCATATATTTT
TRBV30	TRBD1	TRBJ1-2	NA	CAWSAGGDYGYTF	TGTGCCTGGAGTGCAGGGGGAGACTATGGCTACACCTTC
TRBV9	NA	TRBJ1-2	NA	CASSASGHPNYGYTF	TGTGCCAGCAGCGCTTCGGGACACCCTAACTATGGCTACACCTTC
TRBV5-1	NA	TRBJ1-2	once	CASGPYPPGERYGYTF	TGCGCCAGCGGCCCTTATCCCCCAGGGGAACGTTATGGCTACACCTTC
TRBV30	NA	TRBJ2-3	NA	CACQGNTDTQYF	TGTGCCTGCCAGGGGAACACAGATACGCAGTATTTT
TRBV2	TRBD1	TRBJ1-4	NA	CATLRDRGDEKLFF	TGTGCCACCCTCCGGGACAGGGGTGATGAAAAACTGTTTTTT
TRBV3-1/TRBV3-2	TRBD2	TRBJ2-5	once	CASSRLAGGLQETQYF	TGTGCCAGCAGCCGACTAGCGGGAGGACTACAAGAGACCCAGTACTTC
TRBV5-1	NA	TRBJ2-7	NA	CASSPATGTYEQYF	TGCGCCAGCAGCCCTGCTACAGGTACCTACGAGCAGTACTTC
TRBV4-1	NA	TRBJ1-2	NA	CASSQGPGVGGYTF	TGCGCCAGCAGCCAAGGCCCCGGGGTCGGGGGCTACACCTTC
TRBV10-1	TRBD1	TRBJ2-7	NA	CASSRGRDEQYF	TGCGCCAGCAGCAGGGGGCGAGACGAGCAGTACTTC
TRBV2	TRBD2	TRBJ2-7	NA	CASSALPSGGHEQYF	TGTGCCAGCAGTGCATTGCCTAGCGGGGGCCACGAGCAGTACTTC
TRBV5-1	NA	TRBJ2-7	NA	CASSPEDSHEQYF	TGCGCCAGCAGCCCTGAGGACAGCCACGAGCAGTACTTC
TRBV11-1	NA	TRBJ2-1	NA	CASSATRTILGDEQFF	TGTGCCAGCAGCGCAACTAGGACTATCCTGGGGGATGAGCAGTTCTTC
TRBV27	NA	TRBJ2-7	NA	CASSPLSGGVSYEQYF	TGTGCCAGCAGTCCCCTCTCGGGGGGCGTCTCCTACGAGCAGTACTTC
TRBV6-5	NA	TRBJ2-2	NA	CASSLNRNTGELFF	TGTGCCAGCAGCCTAAACAGGAACACCGGGGAGCTGTTTTTT
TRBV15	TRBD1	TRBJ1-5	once	CATTPGQGGQPQHF	TGTGCCACCACTCCGGGACAGGGAGGACAGCCCCAGCATTTT
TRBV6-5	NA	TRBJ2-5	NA	CASSYKVRGETQYF	TGTGCCAGCAGTTATAAGGTCAGGGGTGAGACCCAGTACTTC
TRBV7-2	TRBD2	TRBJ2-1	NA	CASSQLAAYYNEQFF	TGTGCCAGCAGCCAACTAGCGGCATACTACAATGAGCAGTTCTTC
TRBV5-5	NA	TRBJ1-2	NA	CASSLDRFGYTF	TGTGCCAGCAGCTTGGACAGGTTTGGCTACACCTTC
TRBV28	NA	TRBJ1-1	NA	CASSPRVTEAFF	TGTGCCAGCAGTCCCAGGGTCACTGAAGCTTTCTTT
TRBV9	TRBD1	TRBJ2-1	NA	CASSVDGTGYNEQFF	TGTGCCAGCAGCGTAGATGGGACAGGGTACAATGAGCAGTTCTTC
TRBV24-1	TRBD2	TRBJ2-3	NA	CATSFAGGPGDTQYF	TGTGCCACCAGTTTCGCGGGAGGGCCTGGCGATACGCAGTATTTT
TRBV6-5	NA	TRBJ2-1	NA	CASSRGRNEQFF	TGTGCCAGCAGCAGGGGTCGCAATGAGCAGTTCTTC
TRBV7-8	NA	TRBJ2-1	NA	CASSLAPGGSYNEQFF	TGTGCCAGCAGCTTAGCCCCCGGGGGCTCCTACAATGAGCAGTTCTTC
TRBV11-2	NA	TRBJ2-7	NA	CASSLAQGSHKEQYF	TGTGCCAGCAGCTTAGCACAGGGAAGTCATAAAGAGCAGTACTTC
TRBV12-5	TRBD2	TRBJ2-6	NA	CASGLDGGSGANVLTF	TGTGCTAGTGGTTTGGACGGGGGGTCTGGGGCCAACGTCCTGACTTTC